One sample yielded the 21 T cell receptor beta chains listed below, sequenced in a study of shared clonotypes between healthy human individuals (TCRdb year 2020). Library generation was performed with the immunoSEQ multiplex PCR assay. This immuneACCESS table, as held by TCRdb, lists in-frame sequences with V and J called but not all clones. Of the missing ones, under half trace to an unresolved V gene in checked studies; the others have no known cause. This sample comprises 2 million to 2.5 million clones, approximately 93% of them detected only once. The ten largest clones take up 0.3% to 0.4% of the sample. Material: naive CD4+ T cells from PBMCs. Reading the label with the study, this specimen's cell subset or site is: CD45RA+ positively selected. The receptors derive from a man aged 18 to 30 in good health. Some clones in this sample may be carry-over from other donors' samples.

The chain recombines TRBV4-3 with TRBJ1-5; D not resolved. There are 15 residues in the CDR3. Per germline, CDR1 LGHNA and CDR2 YSLEER. The V and J ends lost 0 bases and 0 bases respectively, with 6 bases between them. The CDR3 reads CASSQDPASNQPQHF. The CDR3 DNA is TGCGCCAGCAGCCAAGATCCGGCTAGCAATCAGCCCCAGCATTTT.

The CDR3 region is CASSLAGTKNTGELFF. DNA of the CDR3: TGTGCCAGCAGTTTAGCTGGGACCAAGAACACCGGGGAGCTGTTTTTT. The rearrangement links TRBV28 to TRBJ2-2, with D perhaps assigned TRBD1 or TRBD2 (5 bases each). The CDR3 contains 16 residues. V was cut by 2 bases and J by 1 base, with 11 bases left in between. From germline, CDR1 is MDHEN and CDR2 SYDVKM.

J is TRBJ2-7 and V is TRBV27; 16 bases are a match to TRBD2. This CDR3 comprises 15 residues. The junction had 8 bases not matched to a gene; V was cut back by 8 bases and J by 7 bases. CDR1 is MNHEY, CDR2 SMNVEV, per germline (reference sequence). The CDR3 spells CASRGLAGGSIEQYF. CDR3 DNA: TGTGCCAGCCGGGGACTAGCGGGAGGGTCGATAGAGCAGTACTTC.

The rearrangement uses TRBV6-6 and TRBJ2-7; D remains ambiguous. V shed 0 bases and J shed 3 bases, with 12 bases lying between them. CDR3 length equals 15 residues. Germline V gene sequence: CDR1 MNHNY, CDR2 SVGAGI (reference sequence). The CDR3 bases are TGTGCCAGCAGTTACTCGAGAGCAGAATACTACGAGCAGTACTTC. Its translation: CASSYSRAEYYEQYF.

V is TRBV5-5 and J is TRBJ1-5, with a possible D match to TRBD1 (6 bases). V shed 4 bases and J shed 7 bases, with 18 bases lying between them. Germline V gene data show CDR1 as SGHKS and CDR2 as YYEKEE (reference sequence). This CDR3 comprises 15 residues. CDR3 sequence (DNA): TGTGCCAGCAGCCGGGCGGGGGCGATGGAACAGCCCCAGCATTTT. It specifies CASSRAGAMEQPQHF.

The chain carries TRBV5-1 and TRBJ2-1; D remains unclear. The CDR3 is 12 amino acids. Trimming stripped 4 bases from V and 9 bases from J, with 11 bases between. Per the germline V gene, CDR1 is SGHRS and CDR2 is YFSETQ. CDR3 sequence reads: CASSAQFGEQFF. As DNA, the CDR3 is TGCGCCAGCAGCGCCCAGTTTGGTGAGCAGTTCTTC. The full variable domain, rest sourced from reference TRBV5-1 and TRBJ2-1, is KAGVTQTPRYLIKTRGQQVTLSCSPISGHRSVSWYQQTPGQGLQFLFEYFSETQRNKGNFPGRFSGRQFSNSRSEMNVSTLELGDSALYLCASSAQFGEQFFGPGTRLTVL.

In this sample, this clone turned up a few times. This sample also contains other DNA sequences that code for the same CDR3. V and J are TRBV18 and TRBJ1-1; no definite D call. Trimming left V 3 bases short and J 5 bases short, with 16 bases between. The CDR3 has 15 amino acids. Germline CDR1 KGHSH, CDR2 LQKENI. The DNA for the CDR3 is TGTGCCAGCTCACCCCCCGGCCCTCGGGGAACTGAAGCTTTCTTT. This gives the protein CASSPPGPRGTEAFF.

V and J are TRBV7-3 and TRBJ2-7; possible D gene TRBD2, 5 bases. Germline CDR1 is SGHTA and CDR2 is FQGTGA. This CDR3 contains 14 residues. Trimming cost V 2 bases and J 6 bases, with 14 bases left between them. The CDR3 nucleotides are TGTGCCAGCAGCTTACTTGGCGGAGGTGGCGAGCAGTACTTC. It specifies CASSLLGGGGEQYF. Together with reference TRBV7-3 and TRBJ2-7, the CDR3 gives the full variable domain: GAGVSQTPSNKVTEKGKYVELRCDPISGHTALYWYRQSLGQGPEFLIYFQGTGAADDSGLPNDRFFAVRPEGSVSTLKIQRTERGDSAVYLCASSLLGGGGEQYFGPGTRLTVT.

CDR3 sequence (DNA): TGTGCCAGCAGCGCACTCGGTGGGACAGATTACGAGCAGTACTTC. Its translation: CASSALGGTDYEQYF. This chain connects TRBV7-6 to TRBJ2-7, with 7 bases lining up with TRBD1. V gave up 5 bases and J gave up 4 bases; unmatched junction bases: 11. CDR3 length: 15 amino acids. Germline loops: CDR1 SGHVS, CDR2 FNYEAQ.

The chain has TRBV30 and TRBJ1-1, with D hard to call. The length of the CDR3 is 12 residues. V was cut by 2 bases and J by 4 bases, with 8 bases left in between. In germline, CDR1 is GTSNPN, CDR2 SVGIG (reference sequence). The CDR3, as DNA: TGTGCCTGGAGTTATGAGCGCACTGAAGCTTTCTTT. Amino acid sequence: CAWSYERTEAFF.

Of note for this clone: Additional DNA sequences in this sample encode the identical CDR3. This chain uses TRBV28 with TRBJ2-7; the D is unclear. V lost 5 bases and J 3 bases, leaving 2 bases between the germline ends. CDR1 and CDR2 from the germline V gene are MDHEN and SYDVKM. The CDR3 loop spans 10 amino acids. The CDR3 here is CASSNYEQYF. Here the CDR3 DNA reads TGTGCCAGCAGTAACTACGAGCAGTACTTC.

This chain connects TRBV5-1 to TRBJ2-1, with no clear D. V dropped 0 bases and J dropped 9 bases, with 13 bases sitting between them. From germline, CDR1 is SGHRS and CDR2 YFSETQ. CDR3 length: 14 residues. The CDR3 DNA is TGCGCCAGCAGCTTGGGGCCTATTTTAGGTGAGCAGTTCTTC. This codes for CASSLGPILGEQFF.

The count of this clone is one. J is TRBJ1-1 and V is TRBV7-2, with D hard to call. The CDR3 contains 15 residues. Germline V gene sequence: CDR1 SGHTA, CDR2 FQGNSA. Trimming removed 2 bases from V and 0 bases from J, with 10 bases in between. This CDR3 is CASSLRKQMNTEAFF. The CDR3 DNA is TGTGCCAGCAGCTTACGGAAACAGATGAACACTGAAGCTTTCTTT.

The CDR3, as DNA: TGTGCCAGCAGTGAAGCCCCGCTAGCGGGAGGCTACGAGCAGTACTTC. Amino acids: CASSEAPLAGGYEQYF. J is TRBJ2-7 and V is TRBV2, with 11 bases aligning to TRBD2. The CDR3 runs to 16 residues. With V trimmed by 0 bases and J by 3 bases, 4 bases remained unmatched. CDR1 is SNHLY and CDR2 is FYNNEI in the germline V gene.

The CDR3 loop is CASSVQFGTQYF. CDR3 bases: TGTGCCAGCAGTGTACAGTTTGGGACGCAGTATTTT. The rearrangement links TRBV27 to TRBJ2-3; no firm D call. The V gene's germline CDR1 is MNHEY and CDR2 SMNVEV (reference sequence). There are 12 residues in the CDR3. The V and J ends lost 5 bases and 9 bases respectively, with 12 bases between them.

The genes are TRBV19 and TRBJ2-2, with D possibly called TRBD1 or TRBD2 (5 bases each). Germline V gene lookup returns CDR1 LNHDA and CDR2 SQIVND (reference sequence). V was pared by 3 bases and J by 6 bases, with 8 bases between. The CDR3 loop spans 13 amino acids. The CDR3, as DNA: TGTGCCAGTAGTATGAGGGGAGCCGGGGAGCTGTTTTTT. It translates to CASSMRGAGELFF.

This chain links TRBV15 with TRBJ1-1; weak D call: TRBD1 (6 bases). Trimming stripped 0 bases from V and 2 bases from J, with 13 bases between. The CDR3 contains 16 residues. Per the germline V gene, CDR1 is LNHNV and CDR2 is YYDKDF (reference sequence). The CDR3 loop reads CATSRDLAGANTEAFF. DNA of the CDR3: TGTGCCACCAGCAGAGATCTGGCAGGGGCTAACACTGAAGCTTTCTTT.

The chain is built from TRBV5-6 and TRBJ1-4; D gene unclear. CDR3 length: 16 residues. The germline V and J ends were trimmed by 4 bases and 0 bases, with 13 bases remaining between them. Germline V gene lookup returns CDR1 SGHDT and CDR2 YYEEEE. Written as DNA, the CDR3 is TGTGCCAGCAGCCACGGATTATTAGCAACTAATGAAAAACTGTTTTTT. Translated: CASSHGLLATNEKLFF. Combining the CDR3 with reference TRBV5-6 and TRBJ1-4 gives the whole variable domain DAGVTQSPTHLIKTRGQQVTLRCSPKSGHDTVSWYQQALGQGPQFIFQYYEEEERQRGNFPDRFSGHQFPNYSSELNVNALLLGDSALYLCASSHGLLATNEKLFFGSGTQLSVL.

This chain joins TRBV7-3 and TRBJ2-7; possibly TRBD1 for D (6 bases). V lost 2 bases to trimming and J lost 5 bases, with 10 bases between them. Per the germline V gene, CDR1 is SGHTA and CDR2 is FQGTGA. The CDR3 covers 13 residues. In DNA, the CDR3 is TGTGCCAGCAGCTTACCAGGGGCGAACGAGCAGTACTTC. It encodes CASSLPGANEQYF.

The chain links TRBV7-2 to TRBJ2-7, with D hard to call. Germline V gene lookup returns CDR1 SGHTA and CDR2 FQGNSA. The CDR3 runs 11 residues. V was clipped by 5 bases and J by 7 bases, with 9 bases between them. This CDR3 is CASSRMGEQYF. CDR3 nucleotide sequence: TGTGCCAGCAGCCGGATGGGAGAGCAGTACTTC.

This sequence joins TRBV7-2 and TRBJ1-5; 7 bases line up with TRBD1. This CDR3 has 13 amino acids. V dropped 4 bases and J dropped 9; count of bases not matched to a gene: 6. Germline V gene lookup returns CDR1 SGHTA and CDR2 FQGNSA. CDR3 sequence: CASSYGTVWPQHF. The CDR3 DNA sequence: TGTGCCAGCAGCTATGGGACAGTTTGGCCCCAGCATTTT.